This T cell receptor (beta chain) originates from a study of blood T cell repertoires in COVID-19 (dated by TCRdb to 2020 to 2022). Broadly, across the study: Samples covering the acute and convalescent phases of COVID-19 were provided by collaborators in the United States, Italy and Spain. The prospective study material was composed of cDNA or gDNA derived from T cells, B-cell-depleted T cells, or PBMCs. Subjects who had been exposed to COVID-19, were actively infected with it, or had recovered from it provided the deeply sampled blood TCRbeta repertoires that made up the dataset. A freely available public database, intended as a resource for researchers studying the immune response to SARS-CoV-2, is where the repertoires were released. The samples were drawn from two sources: the first 160 participants of the ongoing ImmuneRACE study, and 950 to 1,500 subjects contributed by 6 global collaborators. The sample metadata nearly always contained a de-identified subject ID, COVID-19 status, age in years and sex. Where HLA class I and class II types were available, the types were taken from metadata supplied by the sample provider, not from assay-based typing. Study-wide findings and limitations: How much clinical and demographic metadata was included differed by source and by participant, and the metadata was provided uncurated.

Enrolling through a virtual design, the prospective study's participants ranged in age from roughly 18 to 89 years and lived across some 22 United States geographic areas. In the prospective study, cohorts were assigned on the basis of participant-reported clinical history obtained from a screening survey and a study questionnaire. Exposed participants were defined as having been in contact with someone with a PCR-confirmed or clinician-diagnosed COVID-19 case within 2 weeks of study entry. Mobile phlebotomists in the prospective study collected whole blood, serum and a nasopharyngeal or oropharyngeal swab from every participant. Over a roughly 2-month period, participants in the prospective study had the option of providing additional blood draws and questionnaires. Blood samples from the prospective study were shipped frozen or at room temperature prior to DNA extraction. With respect to this clone: Its target antigen remains unknown. One base away there is no much larger clone; base qualities are not given.

The immunoSEQ Assay, a bias-controlled multiplex PCR, was used to amplify TCRbeta CDR3 regions from genomic DNA. In the original analysis: Nucleated cell counts per sample were estimated from amplification of reference gene primers within the assay. To quantify the absolute abundance of each unique TCRbeta CDR3 rearrangement, sequence reads were collapsed and filtered. For each sample, productive Simpson clonality was calculated by taking the square root of Simpson's diversity index across productive rearrangements. TCRdb limited this immuneACCESS table to in-frame rearrangements with V and J called. A share of clones is missing; checked studies link under half to unresolved V genes, and the rest is unexplained. Clone size and the V and J calls come from that table; the DNA yielded D and trimming. The sample table holds about 210,000 clones, of which 84% were seen once. Jointly, the top ten make up 3% to 3.5% of the sample.

The CDR3, cysteine through phenylalanine, is 17 amino acids long. Of all the DNA, just the CDR3 is kept, 51 bases in frame from base 1. The receptor was derived from a woman in her thirties who had been exposed to COVID-19. The rearranged chain carries TRBV21-1 and TRBJ2-3; the table's D gene call, TRBD2, was not cross checked with the DNA. TRBV21-1 is described as a pseudogene. Sequencing was performed on PBMCs or T cells enriched from blood (not recorded which). The DNA reads TGTGCCAGCAGCACAGATCCCGCCCGGGGGGCGACAGATACGCAGTATTTT. Translation gives CASSTDPARGATDTQYF.